These 22 T cell receptor beta chains were all obtained from the same sample, sequenced in a study of T cell repertoires in cytomegalovirus infection. MiXCR, applied by TCRdb to the reads, yields one record per CDR3 protein. The repertoire has about 200,000 distinct CDR3 sequences, approximately 9.7% of them found once; the top ten carry around 4.4%. The sample taken for sequencing was PBMCs. All receptors come from a human donor in good health (CMV status not recorded). Some clones in this sample may be carry-over from other donors' samples.

This clonotype was counted a few times. The chain couples TRBV5-4 to TRBJ2-1; 9 bases agree with TRBD2. Germline CDR1 and CDR2: SGHNT and YYREEE (reference sequence). Trimming cost V 5 bases and J 3 bases; bases outside gene matches: 12. The CDR3 has 17 residues. CDR3 protein: CASRPSVAGVSYNEQFF. In nucleotides, the CDR3 is TGTGCCAGCAGGCCGTCAGTAGCGGGAGTTAGCTACAATGAGCAGTTCTTC.

This chain uses TRBV6-2 or TRBV6-3 with TRBJ1-6; 11 bases map to TRBD1. CDR3 length equals 16 residues. CDR1 MNHEY and CDR2 SVGEGT come from the germline V gene. J was trimmed by 6 bases and V by 6 bases; bases with no gene match: 7. The CDR3 loop reads CASSQDRGRINSPLHF. The CDR3 bases are TGTGCCAGCAGCCAGGACAGGGGGCGCATTAATTCACCCCTCCACTTT.

This clonotype was counted many times. The chain recombines TRBV11-2 with TRBJ2-2; no clear D gene. The CDR3 length is 12 residues. Trimming removed 7 bases from V and 5 bases from J, with 8 bases in between. The V gene's germline CDR1 is SGHAT and CDR2 FQNNGV. The CDR3: CASIRFTGELFF. The CDR3 bases are TGTGCCAGCATCCGGTTTACCGGGGAGCTGTTTTTT.

This clonotype occurred many times. V and J are TRBV7-8 and TRBJ1-2; 9 bases fit TRBD1. This CDR3 contains 15 residues. Germline values: CDR1 SGHVS, CDR2 FQNEAQ. Trimming removed 5 bases from V and 6 bases from J; junction bases left unmatched: 10. The CDR3, as DNA: TGTGCCAGCAGCCGCGATCGGACAGGGGTTGATGGCTACACCTTC. Its protein product is CASSRDRTGVDGYTF.

This clonotype was found a few times. The chain uses TRBV5-1 and TRBJ2-5; 7 nucleotides align to TRBD1. V trimming: 4 bases; J trimming: 3 bases; junction bases outside the gene matches: 3. Germline V lookup: CDR1 SGHRS, CDR2 YFSETQ. CDR3 length: 13 amino acids. The CDR3: CASSQGVEETQYF. CDR3 nucleotides: TGCGCCAGCAGCCAGGGGGTCGAAGAGACCCAGTACTTC.

The V call is TRBV14, the J call TRBJ1-1; no clear D. The germline CDR1 and CDR2 sequences are SGHDN and FVKESK. Trimming left V 3 bases short and J 4 bases short, with 12 bases between. This CDR3 comprises 14 residues. This CDR3 reads CASSQPRGITEAFF. CDR3 DNA sequence: TGTGCCAGCAGCCAGCCCCGCGGTATCACTGAAGCTTTCTTT.

The sample holds a few counts of this clonotype. The chain is built from TRBV4-3 and TRBJ1-1; the D is unclear. Germline assignment: CDR1 LGHNA and CDR2 YSLEER. The V end was cut by 4 bases, the J end by 9 bases, with 12 bases between. CDR3 length equals 12 residues. The CDR3 nucleotides read TGCGCCAGCAGCCTAAGCCTGGGCAAAGCTTTCTTT. Translation: CASSLSLGKAFF.

This clonotype was observed at least ten times. The J gene is TRBJ2-7, the V gene TRBV7-9; the D is unclear. The germline V gene encodes CDR1 SEHNR and CDR2 FQNEAQ (reference sequence). This CDR3 is 13 amino acids long. V was trimmed by 1 base and J by 2 bases, leaving 6 bases between them. As DNA, the CDR3 is TGTGCCAGCAGCTTAGAGTCGACCTACGAGCAGTACTTC. Its translation: CASSLESTYEQYF.

Many counts were recorded for this clonotype. V and J are TRBV7-9 and TRBJ2-1; 11 bases fit TRBD1. Per the germline V gene, CDR1 is SEHNR and CDR2 is FQNEAQ (reference sequence). The CDR3 length is 18 residues. V lost 3 bases and J lost 3; bases outside the gene matches: 10. CDR3 amino acids: CASSFTARGTGGYNEQFF. Written as DNA, the CDR3 is TGTGCCAGCAGCTTTACTGCTCGGGGGACAGGGGGCTACAATGAGCAGTTCTTC.

In this sample, this clonotype turned up a few times. The rearrangement uses TRBV4-3 and TRBJ2-3; 11 bases line up with TRBD2. The length of the CDR3 is 14 residues. J gave up 6 bases and V 5 bases, and 4 bases lay outside the gene matches. CDR1 LGHNA and CDR2 YSLEER come from the germline V gene. CDR3 residues: CASSTSGSRDTQYF. The CDR3 nucleotides are TGCGCCAGCAGCACTAGCGGGAGTCGGGATACGCAGTATTTT.

Many counts were recorded for this clonotype. V usage is TRBV7-9 and J usage is TRBJ2-2; D may be TRBD1 (5 bases). The CDR3 sequence is 12 residues long. Looked up from germline, CDR1 is SEHNR and CDR2 is FQNEAQ (reference sequence). Trimming pared 5 bases from V and 6 bases from J, leaving 7 bases between. This CDR3 reads CASSPGPGELFF. The CDR3 DNA reads TGTGCCAGCAGCCCAGGGCCCGGGGAGCTGTTTTTT.

This clonotype was found many times. V gene TRBV7-2 combines with J gene TRBJ2-7; 12 nucleotides agree with TRBD2. J gave up 2 bases and V 5 bases, and 4 bases lay outside the gene matches. CDR1 and CDR2 (germline): SGHTA, FQGNSA. The CDR3 runs 15 residues. The CDR3 DNA reads TGTGCCAGCAGCCGACTAGCGGGGGCAACCTACGAGCAGTACTTC. This sequence encodes CASSRLAGATYEQYF.

This clonotype was seen at least ten times. The V and J genes are TRBV7-2 and TRBJ2-5; TRBD1 matches 9 bases. The CDR3 is 14 amino acids. With 5 bases clipped from V and 4 bases from J, the junction kept 5 bases outside the gene matches. CDR1 and CDR2 (germline): SGHTA, FQGNSA. The CDR3 region is CASSRQGVIETQYF. The CDR3, as DNA: TGTGCCAGCAGCCGACAGGGGGTTATAGAGACCCAGTACTTC.

This clonotype was recorded at least ten times. The rearrangement uses TRBV20-1 and TRBJ1-2, with D possibly matching TRBD1 (5 bases). The CDR3 has 15 amino acids. Trimming took 0 bases from V and 4 from J, leaving 15 bases between them. Germline-derived CDR1 and CDR2 are DFQATT and SNEGSKA (reference sequence). CDR3 protein: CSARDRRQIPYGYTF. The DNA of the CDR3 is TGCAGTGCTAGAGATCGACGACAGATACCCTATGGCTACACCTTC.

This clonotype has a count of ten or more. The V gene is TRBV18, the J gene TRBJ1-3; TRBD1 might be the D (5 bases). Germline values: CDR1 KGHSH, CDR2 LQKENI. This CDR3 is built from 14 residues. V dropped 0 bases and J dropped 3 bases, with 6 bases sitting between them. CDR3 region: CASSPPGGGNTIYF. The CDR3 DNA reads as TGTGCCAGCTCACCACCGGGGGGTGGAAACACCATATATTTT.

This clonotype has ten or more counts. The chain links TRBV11-2 to TRBJ1-6; TRBD1 is a possible D gene (5 bases). Germline V gene data show CDR1 as SGHAT and CDR2 as FQNNGV. The CDR3 extends over 18 amino acids. With 7 bases removed from V and 7 bases from J, the gap between germline ends came to 26 bases. As DNA, the CDR3 is TGTGCCAGCAACATCAGAACGGGTGGGGGACTTCGAAATTCACCCCTCCACTTT. Its protein product is CASNIRTGGGLRNSPLHF.

The chain carries TRBV10-3 and TRBJ1-1; D gene ambiguous. This CDR3 is 12 amino acids long. With 6 bases removed from V and 2 bases from J, the gap between germline ends came to 7 bases. Germline V gene lookup returns CDR1 ENHRY and CDR2 SYGVKD. This CDR3 reads CAIRERNTEAFF. CDR3 DNA: TGTGCCATCAGAGAGAGAAACACTGAAGCTTTCTTT.

This clonotype was counted a few times. The chain is built from TRBV20-1 and TRBJ1-5, with 7 bases matching TRBD1. The V segment lost 4 bases and the J segment 3 bases; nucleotides outside the gene matches: 6. This CDR3 region has 14 residues. CDR1 and CDR2 from the germline V gene are DFQATT and SNEGSKA (reference sequence). CDR3 amino acids: CSATGQEHNQPQHF. The CDR3 region has the DNA TGCAGTGCTACAGGACAGGAGCACAATCAGCCCCAGCATTTT.

The chain recombines TRBV2 with TRBJ1-2; maybe TRBD1 (5 bases). The germline V gene encodes CDR1 SNHLY and CDR2 FYNNEI. This CDR3 is 12 amino acids long. V lost 4 bases, J lost 5 bases, and 8 bases lay in between. CDR3 coding DNA: TGTGCCAGCAGTGGGGCAGGGTATGGCTACACCTTC. Its translation is CASSGAGYGYTF.

This clonotype occurred many times. The V gene is TRBV7-9, the J gene TRBJ2-5; D perhaps matches TRBD2 (5 bases). The CDR3 sequence is 13 residues long. V was clipped by 5 bases and J by 4 bases, with 11 bases between them. CDR1 and CDR2 (germline): SEHNR, FQNEAQ (reference sequence). In DNA form, the CDR3 reads TGTGCCAGCAGCATGGAGGTCGTAGAGACCCAGTACTTC. Its protein is CASSMEVVETQYF.

V usage is TRBV28 and J usage is TRBJ2-2, with 8 nucleotides matching TRBD2. The V gene end was trimmed by 5 bases and the J gene end by 5 bases; junction bases not matched to a gene: 7. There are 15 residues in the CDR3. Germline values: CDR1 MDHEN, CDR2 SYDVKM. The CDR3 is CASSPPGLVTGELFF. The CDR3 region has the DNA TGTGCCAGCAGTCCTCCGGGACTAGTTACCGGGGAGCTGTTTTTT.

V gene TRBV19 combines with J gene TRBJ2-3; 9 bases agree with TRBD2. The V segment lost 5 bases and the J segment 1 base; nucleotides outside the gene matches: 7. Germline CDR1 and CDR2: LNHDA and SQIVND (reference sequence). The CDR3 consists of 16 residues. The CDR3 bases are TGTGCCAGTAGTTTTCGAGCGGGGGGACGCACAGATACGCAGTATTTT. This sequence encodes CASSFRAGGRTDTQYF.